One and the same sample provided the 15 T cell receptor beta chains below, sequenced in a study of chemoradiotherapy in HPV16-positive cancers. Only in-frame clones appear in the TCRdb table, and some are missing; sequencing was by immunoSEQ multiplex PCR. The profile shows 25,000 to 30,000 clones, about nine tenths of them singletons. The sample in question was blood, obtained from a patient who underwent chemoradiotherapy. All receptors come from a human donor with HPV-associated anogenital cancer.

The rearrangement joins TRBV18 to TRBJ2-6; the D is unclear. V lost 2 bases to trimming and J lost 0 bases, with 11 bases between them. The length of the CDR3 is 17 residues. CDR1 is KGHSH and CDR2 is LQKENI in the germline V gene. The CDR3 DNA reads TGTGCCAGCTCACCATGGGTACGGCGCTCTGGGGCCAACGTCCTGACTTTC. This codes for CASSPWVRRSGANVLTF.

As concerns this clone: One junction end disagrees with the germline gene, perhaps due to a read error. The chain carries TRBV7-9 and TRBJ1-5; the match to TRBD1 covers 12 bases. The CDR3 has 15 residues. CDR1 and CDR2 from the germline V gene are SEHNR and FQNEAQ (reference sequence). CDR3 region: CASTPGTGGNEPQHF. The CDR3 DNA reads TGTGCCAGCACCCCCGGGACAGGGGGCAATGAGCCCCAGCATTTT.

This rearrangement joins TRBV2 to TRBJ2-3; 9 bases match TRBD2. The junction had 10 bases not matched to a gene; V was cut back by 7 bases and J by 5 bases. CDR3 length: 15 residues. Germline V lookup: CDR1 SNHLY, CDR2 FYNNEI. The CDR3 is CASNWRRGGGDTQYF. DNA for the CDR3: TGTGCCAGCAATTGGAGGCGGGGGGGCGGAGATACGCAGTATTTT.

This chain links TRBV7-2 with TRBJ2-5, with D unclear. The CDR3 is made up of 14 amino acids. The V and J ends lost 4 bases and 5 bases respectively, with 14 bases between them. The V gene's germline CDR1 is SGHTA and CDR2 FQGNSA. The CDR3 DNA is TGTGCCAGCAGCTCAAGCGATATCCGGGAGACCCAGTACTTC. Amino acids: CASSSSDIRETQYF.

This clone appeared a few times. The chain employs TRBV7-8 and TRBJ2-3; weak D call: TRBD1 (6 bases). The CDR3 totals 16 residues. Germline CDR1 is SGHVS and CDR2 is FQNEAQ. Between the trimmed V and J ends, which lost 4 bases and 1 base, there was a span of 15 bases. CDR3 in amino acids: CASSSPVGTRTDTQYF. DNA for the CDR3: TGTGCCAGCAGCTCCCCAGTAGGGACACGCACAGATACGCAGTATTTT.

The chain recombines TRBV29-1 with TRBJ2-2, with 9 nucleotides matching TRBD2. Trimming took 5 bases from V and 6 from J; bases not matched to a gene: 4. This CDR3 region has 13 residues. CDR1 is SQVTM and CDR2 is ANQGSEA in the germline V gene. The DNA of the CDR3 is TGCAGCGTTATGAGGACTAGCGCCGGGGAGCTGTTTTTT. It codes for CSVMRTSAGELFF.

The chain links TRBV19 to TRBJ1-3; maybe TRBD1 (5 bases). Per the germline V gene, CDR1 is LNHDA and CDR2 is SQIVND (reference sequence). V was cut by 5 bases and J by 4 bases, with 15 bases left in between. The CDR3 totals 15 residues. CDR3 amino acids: CASSPLGGSGNTIYF. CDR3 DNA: TGTGCCAGTAGTCCCTTGGGGGGGTCCGGAAACACCATATATTTT.

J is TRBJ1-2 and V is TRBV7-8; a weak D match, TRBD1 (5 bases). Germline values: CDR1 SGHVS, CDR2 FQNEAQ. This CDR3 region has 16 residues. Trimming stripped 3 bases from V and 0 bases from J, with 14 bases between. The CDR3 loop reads CASSLGLLSANYGYTF. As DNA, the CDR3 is TGTGCCAGCAGCTTGGGACTCTTATCAGCTAACTATGGCTACACCTTC.

The CDR3 sequence is CASSSGTGTDEQYF. For the CDR3, the DNA is TGTGCCAGCAGTTCCGGGACAGGGACCGACGAGCAGTACTTC. V is TRBV6-6 and J is TRBJ2-7; TRBD1 aligns across 9 bases. The ends lost 4 bases at V and 5 bases at J; junction bases unmatched: 6. The CDR3 totals 14 residues. Germline V CDR1 and CDR2: MNHNY, SVGAGI (reference sequence).

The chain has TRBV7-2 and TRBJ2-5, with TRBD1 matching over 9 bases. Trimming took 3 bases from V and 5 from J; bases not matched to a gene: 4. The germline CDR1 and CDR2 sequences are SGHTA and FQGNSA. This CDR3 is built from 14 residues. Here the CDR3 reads CASSLGTGTETQYF. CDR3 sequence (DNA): TGTGCCAGCAGCTTGGGGACAGGGACGGAGACCCAGTACTTC.

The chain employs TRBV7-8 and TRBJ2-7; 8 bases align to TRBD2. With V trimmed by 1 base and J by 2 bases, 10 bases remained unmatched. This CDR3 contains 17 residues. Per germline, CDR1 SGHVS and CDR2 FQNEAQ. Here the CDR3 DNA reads TGTGCCAGCAGCTTAGACCGGGGGGGTATCTCCACCTACGAGCAGTACTTC. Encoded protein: CASSLDRGGISTYEQYF.

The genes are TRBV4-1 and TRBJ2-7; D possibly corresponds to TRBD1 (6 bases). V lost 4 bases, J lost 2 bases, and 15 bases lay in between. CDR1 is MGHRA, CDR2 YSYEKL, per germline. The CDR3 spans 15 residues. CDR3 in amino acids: CASSLGHQGTYEQYF. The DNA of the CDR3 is TGCGCCAGCAGCCTGGGACACCAGGGTACCTACGAGCAGTACTTC.

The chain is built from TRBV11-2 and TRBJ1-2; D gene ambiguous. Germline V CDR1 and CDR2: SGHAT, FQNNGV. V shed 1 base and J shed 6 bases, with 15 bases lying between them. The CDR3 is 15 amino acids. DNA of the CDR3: TGTGCCAGCAGCTTAGGGGGTATTGATGGGAATGGCTACACCTTC. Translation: CASSLGGIDGNGYTF.

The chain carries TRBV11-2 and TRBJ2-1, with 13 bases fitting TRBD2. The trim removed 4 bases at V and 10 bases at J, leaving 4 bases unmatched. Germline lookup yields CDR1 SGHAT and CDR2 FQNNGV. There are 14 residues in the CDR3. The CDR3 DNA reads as TGTGCCAGCAGCTCGAGGACTAGCGGGGGAGAGCAGTTCTTC. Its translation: CASSSRTSGGEQFF. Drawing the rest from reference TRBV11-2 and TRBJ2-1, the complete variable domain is EAGVAQSPRYKIIEKRQSVAFWCNPISGHATLYWYQQILGQGPKLLIQFQNNGVVDDSQLPKDRFSAERLKGVDSTLKIQPAKLEDSAVYLCASSSRTSGGEQFFGPGTRLTVL.

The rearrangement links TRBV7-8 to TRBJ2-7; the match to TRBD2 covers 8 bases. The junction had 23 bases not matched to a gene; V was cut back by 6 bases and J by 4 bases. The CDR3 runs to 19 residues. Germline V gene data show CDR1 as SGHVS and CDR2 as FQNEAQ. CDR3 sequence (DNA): TGTGCCAGCAGTCGCAAAACAGGGTTCTCAGCGGGAGCGTCGTACGAGCAGTACTTC. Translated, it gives CASSRKTGFSAGASYEQYF.